The clone carrying this T cell receptor beta chain was found many times. The antigen remains unidentified. TCRdb reprocessed the reads via MiXCR and lists one record per CDR3 protein. The data show tens of thousands of distinct CDR3 sequences, 20% to 25% seen once. These data are taken from a study of T cell repertoires in cytomegalovirus infection. Looking at the study overall: TCR beta signatures that were public indicated CMV infection and matching HLA type. Broader study findings: Based on cumulative public TCR beta family frequency, carriers of CMV plus the relevant HLA were identified. What dominated the ex vivo response were HLA-C-restricted CMV-specific TCR beta clonotypes.

The TCR was taken from a human donor in good health (CMV status not recorded). Some clones in this sample may be carry-over from other donors' samples. Sequencing input: PBMCs, sequenced either directly or after in vitro stimulation (not recorded which).

The DNA of the CDR3 is TGTGCCAGCAGCTTAACCCTAGCGGGAGGACCCTACGAGCAGTACTTC. Its protein product is CASSLTLAGGPYEQYF. The chain has TRBV7-2 and TRBJ2-7, with 11 bases that match TRBD2. The V gene end was trimmed by 2 bases and the J gene end by 2 bases; junction bases not matched to a gene: 5. This CDR3 spans 16 amino acids. Germline V gene data show CDR1 as SGHTA and CDR2 as FQGNSA. Supplemented by reference TRBV7-2 and TRBJ2-7, the full variable domain reads GAGVSQSPSNKVTEKGKDVELRCDPISGHTALYWYRQSLGQGLEFLIYFQGNSAPDKSGLPSDRFSAERTGGSVSTLTIQRTQQEDSAVYLCASSLTLAGGPYEQYFGPGTRLTVT.